The clone carrying this TCR beta chain counts as medium-sized. Antigen unknown. These data are taken from a study of vaccination and CD4 T cells after COVID-19. About the research overall: A median of approximately 96 days (range 35 to 161) separated diagnosis from post-COVID sampling. Overlapping spike pools from SARS-CoV-2 and HCoV-NL63, HCoV-OC43 and HCoV-229E served as culture stimuli.

As for treatment: approximately nine-day PBMC culture with coronavirus spike peptide pools or control peptides (ViraFEST assay). This CDR3 contains 16 residues. Germline-derived CDR1 and CDR2 are SGHTA and FQGTGA. V was trimmed by 5 bases and J by 4 bases, leaving 20 bases between them. An Oncomine TCR Beta short-read assay was used to sequence the DNA from cultured CD4+ T cells. TCRdb analysed the PCR reads with MiXCR anew, one entry per CDR3 protein. The sample carries about 22,000 distinct CDR3 sequences, about 38% recorded once. V usage is TRBV7-3 and J usage is TRBJ1-1; D perhaps matches TRBD1 (5 bases). Sequencing used CD4+ T cells from blood, cultured in vitro, obtained before SARS-CoV-2 vaccination. The receptor was derived from a human donor who had recovered from COVID-19. CDR3 in amino acids: CASSPGPSPHGTEAFF. The CDR3 nucleotides read TGTGCCAGCAGCCCGGGACCTAGCCCCCATGGCACTGAAGCTTTCTTT.